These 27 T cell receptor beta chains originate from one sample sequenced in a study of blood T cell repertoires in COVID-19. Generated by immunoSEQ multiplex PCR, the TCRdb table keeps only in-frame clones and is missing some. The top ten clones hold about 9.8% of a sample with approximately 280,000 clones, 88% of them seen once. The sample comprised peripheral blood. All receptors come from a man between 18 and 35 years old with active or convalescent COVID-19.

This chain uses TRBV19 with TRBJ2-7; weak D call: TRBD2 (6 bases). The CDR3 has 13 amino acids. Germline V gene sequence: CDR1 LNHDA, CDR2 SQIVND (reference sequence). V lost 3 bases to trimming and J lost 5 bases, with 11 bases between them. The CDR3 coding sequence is TGTGCCAGTAGTATCGGGGGACTCAACGAGCAGTACTTC. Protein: CASSIGGLNEQYF.

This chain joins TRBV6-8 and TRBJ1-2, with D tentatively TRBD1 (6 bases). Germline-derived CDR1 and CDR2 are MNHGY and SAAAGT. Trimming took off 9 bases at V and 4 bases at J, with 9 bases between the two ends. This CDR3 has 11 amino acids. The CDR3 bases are TGTGCCAGAGGACAGAGCTATGGCTACACCTTC. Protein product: CARGQSYGYTF.

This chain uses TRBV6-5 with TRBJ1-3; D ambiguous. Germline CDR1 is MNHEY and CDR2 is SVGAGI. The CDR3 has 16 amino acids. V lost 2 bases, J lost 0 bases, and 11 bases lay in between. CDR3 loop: CASSYGGRYSGNTIYF. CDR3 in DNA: TGTGCCAGCAGTTACGGCGGGAGATACTCTGGAAACACCATATATTTT.

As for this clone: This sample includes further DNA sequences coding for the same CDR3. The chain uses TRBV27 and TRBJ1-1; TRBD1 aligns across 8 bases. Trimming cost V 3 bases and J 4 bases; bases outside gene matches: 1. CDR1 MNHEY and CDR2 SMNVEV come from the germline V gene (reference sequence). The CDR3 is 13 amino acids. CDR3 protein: CASSFTGGTEAFF. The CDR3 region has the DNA TGTGCCAGCAGTTTTACAGGGGGCACTGAAGCTTTCTTT.

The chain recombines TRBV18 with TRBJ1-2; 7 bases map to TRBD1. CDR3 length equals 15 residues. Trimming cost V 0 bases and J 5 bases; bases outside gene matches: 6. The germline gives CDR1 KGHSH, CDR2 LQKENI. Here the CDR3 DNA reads TGTGCCAGCTCACCACCCGGACAGGCTCTTTATGGCTACACCTTC. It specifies CASSPPGQALYGYTF.

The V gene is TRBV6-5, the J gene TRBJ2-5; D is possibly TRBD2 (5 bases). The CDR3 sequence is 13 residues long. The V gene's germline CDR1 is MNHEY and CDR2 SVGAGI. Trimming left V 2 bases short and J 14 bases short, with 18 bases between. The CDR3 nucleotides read TGTGCCAGCAGTTACGGGGTCGAAGGGAGCATCTACTTC. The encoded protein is CASSYGVEGSIYF.

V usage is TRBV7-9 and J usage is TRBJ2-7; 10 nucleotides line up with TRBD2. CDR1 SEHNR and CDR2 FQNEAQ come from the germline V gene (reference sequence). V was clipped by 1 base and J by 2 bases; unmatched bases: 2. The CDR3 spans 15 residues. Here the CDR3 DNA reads TGTGCCAGCAGCTTAGGGACTAGCGGCCCCTACGAGCAGTACTTC. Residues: CASSLGTSGPYEQYF.

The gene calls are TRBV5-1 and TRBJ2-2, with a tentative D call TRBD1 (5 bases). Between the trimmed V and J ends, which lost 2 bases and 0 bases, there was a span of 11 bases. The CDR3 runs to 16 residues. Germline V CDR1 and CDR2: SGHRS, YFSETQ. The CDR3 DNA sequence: TGCGCCAGCAGCTTAGCTGACAGCGCGAACACCGGGGAGCTGTTTTTT. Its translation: CASSLADSANTGELFF.

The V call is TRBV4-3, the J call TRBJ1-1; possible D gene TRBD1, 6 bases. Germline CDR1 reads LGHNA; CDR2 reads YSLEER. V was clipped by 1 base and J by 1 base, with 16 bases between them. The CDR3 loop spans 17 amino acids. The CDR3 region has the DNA TGCGCCAGCAGCCAAGTTCCGAAGTGGGACAAGAACACTGAAGCTTTCTTT. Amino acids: CASSQVPKWDKNTEAFF.

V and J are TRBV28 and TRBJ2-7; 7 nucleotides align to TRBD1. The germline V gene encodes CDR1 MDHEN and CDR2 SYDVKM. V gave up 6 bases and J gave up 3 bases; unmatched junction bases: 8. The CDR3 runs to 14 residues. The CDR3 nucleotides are TGTGCCAGCAGCCCGGCGACAGGGCTCTACGAGCAGTACTTC. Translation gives CASSPATGLYEQYF.

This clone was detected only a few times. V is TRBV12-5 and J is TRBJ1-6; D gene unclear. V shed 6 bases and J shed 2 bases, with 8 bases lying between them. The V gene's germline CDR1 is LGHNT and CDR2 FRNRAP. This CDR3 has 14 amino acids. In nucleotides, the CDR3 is TGTGCTAGTGGCTCGGAGGCCTATAATTCACCCCTCCACTTT. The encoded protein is CASGSEAYNSPLHF.

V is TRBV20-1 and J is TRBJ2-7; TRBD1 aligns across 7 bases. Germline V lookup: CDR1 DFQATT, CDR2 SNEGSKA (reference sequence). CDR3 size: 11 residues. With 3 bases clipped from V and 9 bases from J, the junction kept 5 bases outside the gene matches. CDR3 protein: CSARDRRAQYF. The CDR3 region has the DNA TGCAGTGCTAGGGACAGGCGGGCGCAGTACTTC.

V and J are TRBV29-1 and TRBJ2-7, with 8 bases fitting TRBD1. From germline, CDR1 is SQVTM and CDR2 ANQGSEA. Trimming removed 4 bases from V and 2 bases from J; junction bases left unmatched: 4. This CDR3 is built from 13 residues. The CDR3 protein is CSVVGTGTYEQYF. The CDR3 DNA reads TGCAGCGTTGTAGGGACAGGCACCTACGAGCAGTACTTC.

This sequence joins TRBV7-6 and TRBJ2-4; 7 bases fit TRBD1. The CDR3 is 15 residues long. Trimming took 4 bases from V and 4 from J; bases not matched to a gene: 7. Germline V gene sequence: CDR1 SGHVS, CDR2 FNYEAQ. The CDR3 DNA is TGTGCCAGCAGCTCTACCGGGGACAGAAAAAACATTCAGTACTTC. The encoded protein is CASSSTGDRKNIQYF.

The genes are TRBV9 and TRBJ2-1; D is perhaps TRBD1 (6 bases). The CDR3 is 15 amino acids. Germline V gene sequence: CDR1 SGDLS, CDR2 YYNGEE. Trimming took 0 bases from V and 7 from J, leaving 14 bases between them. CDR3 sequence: CASSVGGTPRNEQFF. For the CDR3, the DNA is TGTGCCAGCAGCGTAGGGGGGACACCTAGGAATGAGCAGTTCTTC.

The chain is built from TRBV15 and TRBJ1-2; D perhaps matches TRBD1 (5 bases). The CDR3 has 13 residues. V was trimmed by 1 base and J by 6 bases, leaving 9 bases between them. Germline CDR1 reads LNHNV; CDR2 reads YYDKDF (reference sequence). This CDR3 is CATSRVETDGYTF. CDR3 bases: TGTGCCACCAGCAGAGTAGAGACAGATGGCTACACCTTC.

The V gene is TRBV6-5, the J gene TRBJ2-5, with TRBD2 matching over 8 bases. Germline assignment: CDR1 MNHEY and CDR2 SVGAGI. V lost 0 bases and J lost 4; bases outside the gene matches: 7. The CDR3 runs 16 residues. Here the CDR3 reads CASSYSGRGGGETQYF. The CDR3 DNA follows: TGTGCCAGCAGTTACTCGGGTCGGGGGGGCGGAGAGACCCAGTACTTC.

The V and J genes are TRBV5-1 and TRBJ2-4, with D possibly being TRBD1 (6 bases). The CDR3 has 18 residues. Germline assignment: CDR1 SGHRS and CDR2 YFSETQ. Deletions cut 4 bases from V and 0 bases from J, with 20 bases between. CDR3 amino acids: CASSLHRPGQGAKNIQYF. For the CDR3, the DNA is TGCGCCAGCAGCCTACATCGACCGGGACAAGGAGCCAAAAACATTCAGTACTTC.

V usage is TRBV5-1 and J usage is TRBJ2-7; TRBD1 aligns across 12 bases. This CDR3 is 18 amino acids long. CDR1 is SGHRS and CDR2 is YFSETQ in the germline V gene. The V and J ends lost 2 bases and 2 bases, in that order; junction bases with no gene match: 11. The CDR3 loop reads CASSLSSGQGAKTYEQYF. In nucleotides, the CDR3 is TGCGCCAGCAGCTTATCTTCGGGACAGGGGGCAAAGACCTACGAGCAGTACTTC.

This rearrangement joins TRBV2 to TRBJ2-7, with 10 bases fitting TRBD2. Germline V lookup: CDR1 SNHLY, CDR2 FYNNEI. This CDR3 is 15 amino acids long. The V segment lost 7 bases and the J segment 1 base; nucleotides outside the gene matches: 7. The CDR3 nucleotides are TGTGCCAGCATCGGGTTTAGCGGGGGGTCCTACGAGCAGTACTTC. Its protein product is CASIGFSGGSYEQYF.

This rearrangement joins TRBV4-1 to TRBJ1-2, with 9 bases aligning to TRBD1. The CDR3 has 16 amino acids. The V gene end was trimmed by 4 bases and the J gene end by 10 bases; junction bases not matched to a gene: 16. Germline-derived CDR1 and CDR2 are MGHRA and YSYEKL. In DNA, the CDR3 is TGCGCCAGCAGCCTGGGACAGGGAGGGGGCGGTCACCACTACACCTTC. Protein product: CASSLGQGGGGHHYTF.

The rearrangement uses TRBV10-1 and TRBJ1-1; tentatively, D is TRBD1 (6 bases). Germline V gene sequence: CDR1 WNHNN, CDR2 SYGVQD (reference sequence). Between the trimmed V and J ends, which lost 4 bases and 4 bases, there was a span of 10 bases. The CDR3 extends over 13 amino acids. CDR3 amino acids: CASSGGTLTEAFF. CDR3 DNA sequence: TGCGCCAGCAGTGGTGGGACACTCACTGAAGCTTTCTTT.

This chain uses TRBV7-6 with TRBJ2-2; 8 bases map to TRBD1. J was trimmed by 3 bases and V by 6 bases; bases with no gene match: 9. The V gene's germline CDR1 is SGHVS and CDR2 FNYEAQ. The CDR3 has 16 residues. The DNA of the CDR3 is TGTGCCAGCAGTTTCACTGGACAGGGAGACACCGGGGAGCTGTTTTTT. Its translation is CASSFTGQGDTGELFF.

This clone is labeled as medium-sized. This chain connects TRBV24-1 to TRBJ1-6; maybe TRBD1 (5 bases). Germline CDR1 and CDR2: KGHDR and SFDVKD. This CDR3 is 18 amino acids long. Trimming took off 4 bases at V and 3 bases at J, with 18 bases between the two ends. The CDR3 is CATSDHRGGVLYNSPLHF. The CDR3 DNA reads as TGTGCCACCAGTGACCATAGAGGAGGGGTTCTCTATAATTCACCCCTCCACTTT.

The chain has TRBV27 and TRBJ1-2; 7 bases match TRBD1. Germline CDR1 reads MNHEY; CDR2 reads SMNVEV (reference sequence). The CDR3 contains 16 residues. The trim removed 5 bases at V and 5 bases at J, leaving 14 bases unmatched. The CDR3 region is CASSTLKGQRQYGYTF. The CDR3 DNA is TGTGCCAGCAGTACCCTTAAGGGACAGCGCCAGTATGGCTACACCTTC.

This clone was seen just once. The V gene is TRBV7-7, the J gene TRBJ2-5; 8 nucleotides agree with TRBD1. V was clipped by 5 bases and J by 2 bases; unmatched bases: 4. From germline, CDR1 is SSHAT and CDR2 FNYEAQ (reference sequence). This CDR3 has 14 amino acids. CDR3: CASSRDRRQETQYF. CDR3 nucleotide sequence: TGTGCCAGCAGCCGGGACAGGAGACAAGAGACCCAGTACTTC.

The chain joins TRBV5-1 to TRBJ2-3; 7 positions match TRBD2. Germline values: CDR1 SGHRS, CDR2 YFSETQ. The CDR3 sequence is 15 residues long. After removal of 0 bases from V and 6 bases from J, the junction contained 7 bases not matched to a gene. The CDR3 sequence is CASSLDGGGRDTQYF. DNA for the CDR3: TGCGCCAGCAGCTTGGATGGCGGGGGAAGGGATACGCAGTATTTT.